The rows below give T cell receptor beta chains drawn from one sample of a study of blood T cell repertoires in COVID-19. The method was immunoSEQ multiplex PCR; TCRdb's version includes in-frame clones alone and lacks a portion of them. The data show approximately 460,000 clones, about 88% seen once. The sequencing sample was made of peripheral blood. All receptors derive from a man aged 18 to 30 with COVID-19, enrolled during active disease. Each CDR3 is given with its conserved first and last residue. D genes are given only for firm matches. Clone size is shown for a subset of rows, as once, few, many or a class of expanded clone.

- TRBJ2-3 - TRBV27 TGTGCCAGCAGTTTCGTACGAGCCTACACAGATACGCAGTATTTT CASSFVRAYTDTQYF
TRBD2 TRBJ2-3 - TRBV2 TGTGCCAGCAGCGGACTAGCGGGAGGCGGGGATACGCAGTATTTT CASSGLAGGGDTQYF
TRBD1 TRBJ2-7 - TRBV5-1 TGCGCCAGCAGCTTGGCCGGGGACAGCTCCTACGAGCAGTACTTC CASSLAGDSSYEQYF
- TRBJ2-1 - TRBV30 TGTGCCTGGAGTGTACGGTCTAGCACCTACAATGAGCAGTTCTTC CAWSVRSSTYNEQFF
- TRBJ2-2 once TRBV9 TGTGCCAGCAGCACGGGACACCCAAGGACCGGGGAGCTGTTTTTT CASSTGHPRTGELFF
TRBD1 TRBJ1-6 - TRBV5-4 TGTGCCAGCAGCAAAGGGACAGACTCCTATAATTCACCCCTCCACTTT CASSKGTDSYNSPLHF
TRBD2 TRBJ2-2 - TRBV28 TGTGCCAGCATTGTAGCGGGGGACACCGGGGAGCTGTTTTTT CASIVAGDTGELFF
- TRBJ2-5 - TRBV5-4 TGTGCCAGCAGCCCGGGTGGAGAGACCCAGTACTTC CASSPGGETQYF
TRBD2 TRBJ2-7 - TRBV11-2 TGTGCCAGCAGCTTATATTTGATTAGCGGGTCCTACGAGCAGTACTTC CASSLYLISGSYEQYF
- TRBJ1-1 once TRBV5-1 TGCGCCAGCAGCTTGGGACAGACGAACACTGAAGCTTTCTTT CASSLGQTNTEAFF
- TRBJ1-6 - TRBV7-9 TGTGCCAGCAGCTCTTTGACAGGACTCCCACCCCTCCACTTT CASSSLTGLPPLHF
- TRBJ1-2 - TRBV4-2 TGTGCCAGCAGCCAAGATTGGGAGGGGATCGGCTATGGCTACACCTTC CASSQDWEGIGYGYTF
TRBD1 TRBJ1-5 - TRBV7-8 TGTGCCAGCAGCTCCAGACAGGGGAATCAGCCCCAGCATTTT CASSSRQGNQPQHF
TRBD1 TRBJ2-1 - TRBV7-8 TGTGCCAGCAGTCAAAGGGACAGTCCGTTCTTC CASSQRDSPFF
TRBD1 TRBJ2-2 - TRBV5-1 TGCGCCAGCAGCTGGGGACAGGGAAGCACCGGGGAGCTGTTTTTT CASSWGQGSTGELFF
- TRBJ1-4 - TRBV5-1 TGCGCCAGCAGCTTGACGACAGGTCTAGAAAAACTGTTTTTT CASSLTTGLEKLFF
TRBD1 TRBJ1-2 - TRBV11-3 TGTGCCAGCAGCTACCGGGGGACAGAGAGTAACTATGGCTACACCTTC CASSYRGTESNYGYTF
TRBD2 TRBJ2-3 - TRBV6-5 TGTGCCAGCAGTTATGGGAGGGGAGTGAGCACAGATACGCAGTATTTT CASSYGRGVSTDTQYF
- TRBJ1-6 few TRBV10-1 TGCGCCAGCAGTCCGAGCTGGAATTCACCCCTCCACTTT CASSPSWNSPLHF
TRBD2 TRBJ2-7 - TRBV11-2 TGTGCCAGCAGCCTAACTAGCGGGGGGGCCCCCTACGAGCAGTACTTC CASSLTSGGAPYEQYF
TRBD1 TRBJ1-1 - TRBV2 TGTGCCAGCAGTCCAGGGGGTAATTTGAACACTGAAGCTTTCTTT CASSPGGNLNTEAFF
- TRBJ2-1 - TRBV7-9 TGTGCCAGCAGCTTTAGCGGCGGTCGTTCTAATGAGCAGTTCTTC CASSFSGGRSNEQFF
- TRBJ1-2 - TRBV6-1 TGTGCCAGCAGTGAACCTCGCTATGGCTACACCTTC CASSEPRYGYTF
TRBD1 TRBJ2-7 - TRBV11-2 TGTGCCAGCAGCCCAAAAACCGGGACAGGGCACCACGAGCAGTACTTC CASSPKTGTGHHEQYF
TRBD2 TRBJ2-1 - TRBV5-4 TGTGCCAGCAGCCCCCCTGGGCGGGGGGGCAATGAGCAGTTCTTC CASSPPGRGGNEQFF
- TRBJ1-5 - TRBV2 TGTGCCAGCAGTGTTTACAAAGATCAGCCCCAGCATTTT CASSVYKDQPQHF
TRBD1 TRBJ1-5 - TRBV19 TGTGCCAGTAGTATAGACAGACCCGGGACAGGGGGTCAGCCCCAGCATTTT CASSIDRPGTGGQPQHF
TRBD1 TRBJ2-3 - TRBV5-4 TGTGCCAGCAGCTTGGCCAGGACAGGTGTCGATACGCAGTATTTT CASSLARTGVDTQYF
- TRBJ2-6 - TRBV27 TGTGCCAGCAGTTCGACAAAGGGGGCTGGGGCCAACGTCCTGACTTTC CASSSTKGAGANVLTF
- TRBJ2-5 once TRBV18 TGTGCCAGCTCGTCAGGGGAAGAGACCCAGTACTTC CASSSGEETQYF
- TRBJ2-7 - TRBV6-5 TGTGCCAGCAGACCTGTCGAGGACACCTACGAGCAGTACTTC CASRPVEDTYEQYF
- TRBJ1-3 - TRBV3-1/TRBV3-2 TGTGCCAGCAGCCGAATTCCATGGGGGCCGGAAAACACCATATATTTT CASSRIPWGPENTIYF
- TRBJ2-3 - TRBV6-5 TGTGCCAGCAGTTACGGCGACAGCCGCACAGATACGCAGTATTTT CASSYGDSRTDTQYF
- TRBJ1-2 - TRBV19 TGTGCCAGTAGAAACACAGGGTTTTATGGCTACACCTTC CASRNTGFYGYTF
TRBD1 TRBJ1-2 - TRBV6-5 TGTGCCAGCAGTTACCGACAGGGGGCAGGTGGCTACACCTTC CASSYRQGAGGYTF
- TRBJ2-6 - TRBV7-8 TGTGCCAGCAGCTTTTCAGGGACTGGGGCCAACGTCCTGACTTTC CASSFSGTGANVLTF
TRBD2 TRBJ2-1 - TRBV11-2 TGTGCCAGCAGCTTAGCGGGAGGTAATGAGCAGTTCTTC CASSLAGGNEQFF
TRBD1 TRBJ2-2 - TRBV18 TGTGCCAGCTCACCCCCCGGGACAGGGCACACCGGGGAGCTGTTTTTT CASSPPGTGHTGELFF
- TRBJ2-1 - TRBV7-9 TGTGCCAGCAGCCGAATAGGCGGGTCCAATGAGCAGTTCTTC CASSRIGGSNEQFF
- TRBJ1-3 - TRBV2 TGTGCCAGCAGCCCCTACTCTGGAAACACCATATATTTT CASSPYSGNTIYF
- TRBJ2-7 - TRBV11-2 TGTGCCAGCAGCTTAGCAGCGAGCTCCTACGAGCAGTACTTC CASSLAASSYEQYF
TRBD1 TRBJ1-1 few TRBV2 TGTGCCAGCAGTTTTTCACAGGGGGGGATGAACACTGAAGCTTTCTTT CASSFSQGGMNTEAFF
- TRBJ2-2 - TRBV12-3/TRBV12-4 TGTGCCAGCAGTTTTCCGGGCACCGGGGAGCTGTTTTTT CASSFPGTGELFF
TRBD1 TRBJ1-6 - TRBV6-6 TGTGCCAGCAGAACACCGGGACAGGGATATAATTCACCCCTCCACTTT CASRTPGQGYNSPLHF